Given below is one TCR beta chain in context. This clone was counted many times. The target of this receptor is not known. The record has no base qualities; no much larger clone is one base away. All of the isolated RNA was reverse transcribed with the High Capacity cDNA Reverse Transcription Kit, so expressed TCRB transcripts were sequenced. Naive, central memory and regulatory T cell samples underwent deep immunoSEQ sequencing, averaging about 3.5 million total reads per sample. Sorted cells were lysed in RLT buffer and RNA was extracted with DNase-treated RNeasy Micro or Mini kits, depending on cell number. Each cell subset was processed separately to prevent cross-contamination, with patient and healthy donor samples processed together. The immunoSEQ multiplex PCR was used to amplify TCRB sequences from cDNA, generating 87-bp fragments that spanned the CDR3 region. Sequencing of the amplicons was done on the Illumina HiSeq platform. The original pipeline was this. Synthetic template baselines were used to correct PCR bias computationally, reads within Hamming distance 2 were collapsed together, and singletons that could not be merged were discarded. Reads were aligned against IMGT so that V, D and J genes, CDR3 length and insertions or deletions at six rearrangement sites could be assigned. Within each subset, clonotype counts were normalized to the number of sorted cells before true diversity and Gini coefficients were calculated with the tcR R package. The overlap coefficient, calculated on TCRB nucleotide sequences, was used to measure repertoire sharing. Sourced from immuneACCESS, this table was stored by TCRdb with only in-frame sequences that have V and J called. A share of the clones is absent; for the studies checked, an unresolved V gene accounts for under half, and the remainder has no known explanation. The DNA was the basis for D and trimming; V, J and clone size are from that table. In all, the sample holds around 140,000 clones, and 9% to 10% of those were seen once. Approximately 0.65% of the sample is taken by the ten largest.

Each donor gave one peripheral blood draw, roughly 0.11 L on average, collected into heparinised tubes. A BD FACSAria II and a panel including CD45RO, CCR7, CD25, CD127, CD95 and CD27 were used to sort naive, central memory, regulatory and stem cell-like memory CD4+ T cells. Purity was above 98% for every sorted population. Right away, PBMCs were isolated by Lymphoprep density gradient centrifugation and were stained directly, with no culture step. Samples were stained and sorted in pairs, with one healthy donor and one patient per experiment, so that batch effects were minimized. This sample was included in a study of beta chain features in type 1 diabetes (dated 2018 in TCRdb). Broadly, across the study: Mean age, gender distribution, total cell number and subset yield were not different between patients and healthy donors. A total of about 100,000,000 sorted cells were examined across all samples, and RNA yield correlated strongly with the number of cells per subset. The study compared TCRB repertoires of sorted circulating CD4+ T cell subsets between recently diagnosed type 1 diabetes patients and matched healthy donors. Regulatory and stem cell-like memory subsets were obtained from only 8 patients and roughly eight healthy donors, while naive and central memory subsets were obtained from all 30 or so donors.

Here is what the overall study found, with its caveats: Only small numbers of individuals were included in the HLA sub-analyses, which left unresolved whether HLA type had any influence on TCRB rearrangement. Naive, central memory and regulatory TCRB repertoires appeared to be more similar among patients than among healthy donors. Patients with type 1 diabetes made fewer insertions and deleted more nucleotides at VDJ recombination sites, implying thymic rearrangement abnormalities. Because cDNA rather than genomic DNA was sequenced, highly expressing activated cells could have been over-represented, although no difference in activation and CD3 levels was found between groups. Shorter templates might have been favored by PCR, but patient and control samples were amplified and corrected together, so both groups would have been affected equally by any skew. Type 1 diabetes patients showed a moderate but significant shortening of TCRB CDR3 length in all four CD4+ subsets.

Measured from the cysteine to the phenylalanine, the CDR3 is 13 residues long. The entry retains the CDR3 DNA only, 39 bases that are in frame from base 1. The germline V gene specifies LGHNA as CDR1 and YSLEER as CDR2. V lost 5 bases and J lost 7 bases; the stretch between them is 12 bases long. The V gene is TRBV4-3 and the J gene is TRBJ2-1; TRBD2 is possibly the D segment (5 matching bases). The receptor's source is a woman in her 40s in good health. The sample was central memory CD4+ T cells from blood. CDR3 reads: CASSGGRGNEQFF. The nucleotide sequence is given as TGCGCCAGCAGCGGCGGAAGAGGGAATGAGCAGTTCTTC.